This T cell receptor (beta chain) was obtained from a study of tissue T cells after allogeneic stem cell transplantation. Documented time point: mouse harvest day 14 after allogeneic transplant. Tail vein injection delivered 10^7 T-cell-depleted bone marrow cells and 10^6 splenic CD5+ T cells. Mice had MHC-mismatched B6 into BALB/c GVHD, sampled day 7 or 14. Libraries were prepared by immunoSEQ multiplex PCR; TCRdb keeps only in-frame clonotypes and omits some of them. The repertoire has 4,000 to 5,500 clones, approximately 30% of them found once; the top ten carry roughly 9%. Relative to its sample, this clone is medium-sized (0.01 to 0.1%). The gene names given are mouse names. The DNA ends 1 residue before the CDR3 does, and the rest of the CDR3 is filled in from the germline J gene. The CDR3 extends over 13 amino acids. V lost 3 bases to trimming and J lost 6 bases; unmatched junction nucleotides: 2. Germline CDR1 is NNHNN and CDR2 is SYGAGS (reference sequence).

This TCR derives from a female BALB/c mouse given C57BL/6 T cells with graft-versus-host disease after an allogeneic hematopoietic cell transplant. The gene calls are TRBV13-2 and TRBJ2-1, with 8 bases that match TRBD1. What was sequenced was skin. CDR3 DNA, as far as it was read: TGTGCCAGCGGTGGGACAGGGCTTGCTGAGCAGTTC. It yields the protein CASGGTGLAEQF. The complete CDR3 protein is CASGGTGLAEQFF.